These 25 T cell receptor beta chains share one sample of origin, sequenced in a study of beta chain features in type 1 diabetes. As every portion of the isolated RNA was reverse transcribed, the sequencing read expressed TCRB transcripts. Method: immunoSEQ multiplex PCR; TCRdb's copy keeps in-frame clones and lacks some. This sample has around 340,000 clones, with 7% to 9% found just once. Input material: central memory CD4+ T cells from blood. These receptor sequences come from a woman in her late teens or twenties in good health.

This clone appeared a few times. The chain couples TRBV7-2 to TRBJ2-3, with no clear D. The CDR3 contains 18 residues. V was clipped by 1 base and J by 6 bases, with 23 bases between them. From germline, CDR1 is SGHTA and CDR2 FQGNSA. CDR3 in DNA: TGTGCCAGCAGCTTAGATTACTTCGCCTACTCCATCCCGGATACGCAGTATTTT. Protein: CASSLDYFAYSIPDTQYF.

This clone showed up just a few times. The V call is TRBV7-2, the J call TRBJ2-5; D perhaps matches TRBD2 (5 bases). The germline CDR1 and CDR2 sequences are SGHTA and FQGNSA. This CDR3 is 15 amino acids long. Trimming took off 7 bases at V and 4 bases at J, with 19 bases between the two ends. The CDR3 region has the DNA TGTGCCAGCACGGACTTGGGATCGGTTACAGAGACCCAGTACTTC. Translating it yields CASTDLGSVTETQYF.

This clone appeared many times. The chain couples TRBV6-5 to TRBJ2-7; D remains unclear. The CDR3 runs 13 residues. The V and J ends lost 5 bases and 2 bases respectively, with 10 bases between them. Germline V CDR1 and CDR2: MNHEY, SVGAGI. The CDR3, as DNA: TGTGCCAGCAGTAGAGAACTTACCTACGAGCAGTACTTC. This translates into CASSRELTYEQYF.

The chain uses TRBV7-3 and TRBJ2-7, with unresolved D. This CDR3 comprises 10 residues. The ends were cut back, 2 bases at V and 5 bases at J, with 1 base in the middle. Germline CDR1 SGHTA, CDR2 FQGTGA. CDR3 nucleotides: TGTGCCAGCAGCTTACACGAGCAGTACTTC. As protein: CASSLHEQYF.

There are a few counts of this clone. This chain connects TRBV19 to TRBJ2-2; D unresolved. CDR1 and CDR2 from the germline V gene are LNHDA and SQIVND (reference sequence). Trimming cost V 3 bases and J 5 bases, with 13 bases left between them. CDR3 length: 15 amino acids. CDR3 DNA: TGTGCCAGTAGTATTGGGTTCGTGGGGACCGGGGAGCTGTTTTTT. Translated, it gives CASSIGFVGTGELFF.

This clone was seen a few times. The chain combines TRBV11-2 with TRBJ1-2; TRBD1 matches at 8 bases. The ends lost 5 bases at V and 9 bases at J; junction bases unmatched: 11. The germline V gene encodes CDR1 SGHAT and CDR2 FQNNGV. The CDR3 is 14 residues long. The CDR3: CASSPGTGLSRYTF. In nucleotides, the CDR3 is TGTGCCAGCAGCCCCGGGACAGGACTGTCACGCTACACCTTC. The full variable domain, in which reference TRBV11-2 and TRBJ1-2 provide the parts outside the CDR3, is EAGVAQSPRYKIIEKRQSVAFWCNPISGHATLYWYQQILGQGPKLLIQFQNNGVVDDSQLPKDRFSAERLKGVDSTLKIQPAKLEDSAVYLCASSPGTGLSRYTFGSGTRLTVV.

A few counts support this clone. The V gene is TRBV5-1, the J gene TRBJ2-1, with 7 nucleotides matching TRBD2. The J segment lost 6 bases and the V segment lost 0 bases, leaving 6 bases of the junction unmatched. The CDR3 extends over 15 amino acids. Germline V gives CDR1 SGHRS, CDR2 YFSETQ. Here the CDR3 reads CASSLGVLAANEQFF. CDR3 sequence (DNA): TGCGCCAGCAGCTTGGGTGTCCTAGCGGCCAATGAGCAGTTCTTC. The full variable domain, with the rest looked up from reference TRBV5-1 and TRBJ2-1, is KAGVTQTPRYLIKTRGQQVTLSCSPISGHRSVSWYQQTPGQGLQFLFEYFSETQRNKGNFPGRFSGRQFSNSRSEMNVSTLELGDSALYLCASSLGVLAANEQFFGPGTRLTVL.

This clone was seen only a few times. The J gene is TRBJ1-1, the V gene TRBV5-1; tentative D call: TRBD1 (6 bases). The germline V gene has CDR1 SGHRS and CDR2 YFSETQ. The ends were cut back, 6 bases at V and 1 base at J, with 13 bases in the middle. The CDR3 loop spans 14 amino acids. The CDR3 DNA reads TGCGCCAGCAAGGGGGGCGCTGGGAACACTGAAGCTTTCTTT. Its translation: CASKGGAGNTEAFF.

This clone was recorded many times. The J gene is TRBJ1-2, the V gene TRBV10-3; 8 bases line up with TRBD1. The germline gives CDR1 ENHRY, CDR2 SYGVKD. The V segment lost 4 bases and the J segment 4 bases; nucleotides outside the gene matches: 8. The CDR3 is 15 residues long. In DNA form, the CDR3 reads TGTGCCATCAGTGCGGGCCAGGGGGCGCGCTATGGCTACACCTTC. Its translation is CAISAGQGARYGYTF.

This clone was counted a few times. The V gene is TRBV7-2, the J gene TRBJ2-3; no definite D call. This CDR3 is built from 13 residues. The ends were cut back, 0 bases at V and 6 bases at J, with 7 bases in the middle. Germline V gene sequence: CDR1 SGHTA, CDR2 FQGNSA. CDR3 coding DNA: TGTGCCAGCAGCTTAGCGGTCCGCGATACGCAGTATTTT. Amino acid sequence: CASSLAVRDTQYF.

The V gene is TRBV18, the J gene TRBJ2-4; D not certain. This CDR3 has 15 amino acids. The ends were cut back, 4 bases at V and 5 bases at J, with 15 bases in the middle. Germline V CDR1 and CDR2: KGHSH, LQKENI. CDR3 region: CASSRQANVENIQYF. CDR3 DNA: TGTGCCAGCTCACGGCAGGCGAATGTGGAAAACATTCAGTACTTC.

In this sample, this clone turned up a few times. The chain has TRBV5-6 and TRBJ1-1; maybe TRBD1 (5 bases). The CDR3 covers 16 residues. V lost 0 bases and J lost 2, with 14 bases in between. Per the germline V gene, CDR1 is SGHDT and CDR2 is YYEEEE. Here the CDR3 DNA reads TGTGCCAGCAGCTTGGGAAGGGGTTTACGAAACACTGAAGCTTTCTTT. Its protein is CASSLGRGLRNTEAFF.

Turning to this clone: One end of the junction fails to match germline, which may point to a read error. The gene calls are TRBV7-2 and TRBJ2-1; 14 bases map to TRBD2. Germline CDR1 is SGHTA and CDR2 is FQGNSA. The CDR3 length is 15 residues. The CDR3, as DNA: TGTGCCAGCACAAGACTAGCGGGAGGGCCGTCTCCGACTATCTTC. Its protein is CASTRLAGGPSPTIF.

The CDR3 sequence: CASRTQNTEAFF. CDR3 sequence (DNA): TGCGCCAGCAGGACACAGAACACTGAAGCTTTCTTT. The V call is TRBV5-1, the J call TRBJ1-1; no definite D call. There are 12 residues in the CDR3. The ends were cut back, 5 bases at V and 1 base at J, with 6 bases in the middle. Germline CDR1 is SGHRS and CDR2 is YFSETQ.

The chain joins TRBV9 to TRBJ1-1; weak D call: TRBD1 (6 bases). V was shortened by 3 bases and J by 2 bases, with 11 bases between the two germline ends. Germline lookup yields CDR1 SGDLS and CDR2 YYNGEE. The CDR3 runs 14 residues. CDR3 sequence: CASSAQGYNTEAFF. The CDR3 DNA reads as TGTGCCAGCAGCGCACAGGGCTATAACACTGAAGCTTTCTTT.

This clone has more than one count but fewer than ten. V gene TRBV14 combines with J gene TRBJ2-2, with TRBD1 matching 8 bases. J lost 4 bases, V lost 6 bases, and 4 bases had no gene match. CDR1 SGHDN and CDR2 FVKESK come from the germline V gene. The CDR3 runs to 14 residues. CDR3 amino acids: CASSRDRRTGELFF. The CDR3 bases are TGTGCCAGCAGTCGGGACAGGCGCACCGGGGAGCTGTTTTTT. The variable domain in full, with the rest retrieved from reference TRBV14 and TRBJ2-2, is EAGVTQFPSHSVIEKGQTVTLRCDPISGHDNLYWYRRVMGKEIKFLLHFVKESKQDESGMPNNRFLAERTGGTYSTLKVQPAELEDSGVYFCASSRDRRTGELFFGEGSRLTVL.

The gene calls are TRBV29-1 and TRBJ2-1, with a tentative D call TRBD2 (6 bases). This CDR3 region has 11 residues. From germline, CDR1 is SQVTM and CDR2 ANQGSEA. V lost 8 bases, J lost 8 bases, and 13 bases lay in between. CDR3: CSLRGGDEQFF. CDR3 nucleotides: TGCAGCCTCCGGGGAGGAGATGAGCAGTTCTTC.

This clone was recorded at least ten times. The same CDR3 also results from other DNA sequences found in this sample. The J gene is TRBJ2-3, the V gene TRBV4-3; D not certain. The V and J ends lost 1 base and 1 base respectively, with 6 bases between them. There are 14 residues in the CDR3. The germline gives CDR1 LGHNA, CDR2 YSLEER. The chain's CDR3 is CASSQGGGTDTQYF. Written as DNA, the CDR3 is TGCGCCAGCAGCCAAGGAGGAGGCACAGATACGCAGTATTTT.

This clone appeared a few times. V and J are TRBV9 and TRBJ2-1; TRBD2 agrees at 8 bases. CDR3 length equals 15 residues. The trim removed 2 bases at V and 4 bases at J, leaving 5 bases unmatched. CDR1 is SGDLS, CDR2 YYNGEE, per germline. The CDR3 loop reads CASSVGRAQYNEQFF. Here the CDR3 DNA reads TGTGCCAGCAGCGTCGGGAGGGCCCAGTACAATGAGCAGTTCTTC.

This clone was recorded a few times. The rearrangement joins TRBV28 to TRBJ1-2, with D unresolved. The V and J ends lost 7 bases and 0 bases respectively, with 15 bases between them. CDR3 length: 15 residues. Germline V lookup: CDR1 MDHEN, CDR2 SYDVKM. Here the CDR3 reads CASTWDVRANYGYTF. Here the CDR3 DNA reads TGTGCCAGCACCTGGGATGTTCGGGCTAACTATGGCTACACCTTC.

The chain links TRBV11-2 to TRBJ2-2; TRBD2 matches at 7 bases. The junction had 17 bases not matched to a gene; V was cut back by 1 base and J by 9 bases. This CDR3 is 18 amino acids long. Germline CDR1 reads SGHAT; CDR2 reads FQNNGV. CDR3 DNA: TGTGCCAGCAGCTTAGTCATGGGCGGGCAACCGGGGACTAGGGAGCTGTTTTTT. Its protein is CASSLVMGGQPGTRELFF.

V usage is TRBV9 and J usage is TRBJ2-1; 7 nucleotides match TRBD2. The V segment lost 4 bases and the J segment 0 bases; nucleotides outside the gene matches: 10. Germline V gene lookup returns CDR1 SGDLS and CDR2 YYNGEE. There are 17 residues in the CDR3. This CDR3 is CASSSRFGGGSYNEQFF. CDR3 bases: TGTGCCAGCAGCTCCCGTTTTGGCGGGGGCTCCTACAATGAGCAGTTCTTC.

V usage is TRBV6-1 and J usage is TRBJ2-3; 10 bases align to TRBD1. Germline values: CDR1 MNHNS, CDR2 SASEGT. V gave up 4 bases and J gave up 1 base; unmatched junction bases: 8. The CDR3 contains 17 residues. The CDR3 spells CASSVLSGTGGTDTQYF. For the CDR3, the DNA is TGTGCCAGCAGTGTACTTTCCGGGACAGGGGGCACAGATACGCAGTATTTT.

The table lists this clone with a few counts. The V and J genes are TRBV6-5 and TRBJ1-2; the match to TRBD1 covers 7 bases. CDR1 and CDR2 (germline): MNHEY, SVGAGI. This CDR3 region has 15 residues. After removal of 6 bases from V and 2 bases from J, the junction contained 9 bases not matched to a gene. This chain's CDR3 is CASRQDRAENYGYTF. CDR3 DNA sequence: TGTGCCAGCAGACAAGACAGGGCGGAGAACTATGGCTACACCTTC.

This clone was observed a handful of times. This chain connects TRBV9 to TRBJ2-1; TRBD2 matches at 11 bases. Germline V gives CDR1 SGDLS, CDR2 YYNGEE. After removal of 2 bases from V and 5 bases from J, the junction contained 3 bases not matched to a gene. The CDR3 has 15 residues. The CDR3 DNA sequence: TGTGCCAGCAGCGTGGGACTAGCGGAGAACAATGAGCAGTTCTTC. Encoded protein: CASSVGLAENNEQFF. Full variable domain (remainder filled in from reference TRBV9 and TRBJ2-1): DSGVTQTPKHLITATGQRVTLRCSPRSGDLSVYWYQQSLDQGLQFLIQYYNGEERAKGNILERFSAQQFPDLHSELNLSSLELGDSALYFCASSVGLAENNEQFFGPGTRLTVL.